This TCR beta chain was found in a study of glioma-infiltrating T cells after dendritic cell vaccination. Points from the study as a whole: Estimated pretreatment TIL content predicted outcome after dendritic cell vaccination. Few patients contributed both blood and tumor specimens.

Profiling relied on immunoSEQ multiplex PCR, and the TCRdb table lists in-frame clones only, not all of them. This sample has tens of thousands of clones, with over 70% found just once. CDR3 length: 15 residues. The germline CDR1 and CDR2 sequences are KGHSH and LQKENI. J lost 3 bases, V lost 2 bases, and 6 bases had no gene match. With respect to this clone: Its antigen is unidentified.

PBMC were collected before vaccination, two weeks after the third vaccination, and at progression. This rearrangement joins TRBV18 to TRBJ2-7; 8 bases fit TRBD2. Sample: blood, taken before dendritic cell vaccination. The clonotype was recovered from a human donor with glioblastoma. CDR3 bases: TGTGCCAGCTCACCAGCTAGCGGGTCCCTCTACGAGCAGTACGTC. Its translation: CASSPASGSLYEQYV.